The clone carrying this T cell receptor beta chain showed up just once. Its antigen is still unknown. This could be a read error, since a much larger clone is one nucleotide away. These data are taken from a study of regulatory T cells in long-lasting Graves disease. General observations from the study: Persistent patients had a count of shared public clonotypes (approximately 2,800) that exceeded that of new patients (roughly 1,000).

In building TCR beta libraries, iRepertoire HTBI primers were used together with Arm-PCR of CDR3 regions. TCRdb re-analysed the multiplex PCR reads in MiXCR, keeping a single row per CDR3 protein. There are hundreds of thousands of distinct CDR3 sequences in the sample; around 15% occur only once, and roughly 25% lies in the top ten. Germline trimming cut 1 base from V and 7 bases from J; bases unmatched to any gene: 10. Germline CDR1 is MGHRA and CDR2 is YSYEKL. This CDR3 has 16 residues. Indicated time point: newly diagnosed GD, antithyroid drugs for less than 3 months. PBMC RNA served as the TCR library source. The data were also submitted as part of a second study, on T cells in Graves' hyperthyroidism and ophthalmopathy. This second report adds: The TCR CDR3 first-round RT-PCR relied on the HTBI primer set.

This receptor was taken from a middle-aged woman with Graves disease. Sequencing was performed on peripheral blood mononuclear cells (PBMCs), taken at new diagnosis, from a patient treated with antithyroid drugs. This rearrangement joins TRBV4-1 to TRBJ2-1, with 7 bases aligning to TRBD1. The DNA of the CDR3 is TGCGCCAGCAGCCAAGGAGCGAGGGGGCCTAAGAATGAGCAGTTCTTC. Its translation is CASSQGARGPKNEQFF.